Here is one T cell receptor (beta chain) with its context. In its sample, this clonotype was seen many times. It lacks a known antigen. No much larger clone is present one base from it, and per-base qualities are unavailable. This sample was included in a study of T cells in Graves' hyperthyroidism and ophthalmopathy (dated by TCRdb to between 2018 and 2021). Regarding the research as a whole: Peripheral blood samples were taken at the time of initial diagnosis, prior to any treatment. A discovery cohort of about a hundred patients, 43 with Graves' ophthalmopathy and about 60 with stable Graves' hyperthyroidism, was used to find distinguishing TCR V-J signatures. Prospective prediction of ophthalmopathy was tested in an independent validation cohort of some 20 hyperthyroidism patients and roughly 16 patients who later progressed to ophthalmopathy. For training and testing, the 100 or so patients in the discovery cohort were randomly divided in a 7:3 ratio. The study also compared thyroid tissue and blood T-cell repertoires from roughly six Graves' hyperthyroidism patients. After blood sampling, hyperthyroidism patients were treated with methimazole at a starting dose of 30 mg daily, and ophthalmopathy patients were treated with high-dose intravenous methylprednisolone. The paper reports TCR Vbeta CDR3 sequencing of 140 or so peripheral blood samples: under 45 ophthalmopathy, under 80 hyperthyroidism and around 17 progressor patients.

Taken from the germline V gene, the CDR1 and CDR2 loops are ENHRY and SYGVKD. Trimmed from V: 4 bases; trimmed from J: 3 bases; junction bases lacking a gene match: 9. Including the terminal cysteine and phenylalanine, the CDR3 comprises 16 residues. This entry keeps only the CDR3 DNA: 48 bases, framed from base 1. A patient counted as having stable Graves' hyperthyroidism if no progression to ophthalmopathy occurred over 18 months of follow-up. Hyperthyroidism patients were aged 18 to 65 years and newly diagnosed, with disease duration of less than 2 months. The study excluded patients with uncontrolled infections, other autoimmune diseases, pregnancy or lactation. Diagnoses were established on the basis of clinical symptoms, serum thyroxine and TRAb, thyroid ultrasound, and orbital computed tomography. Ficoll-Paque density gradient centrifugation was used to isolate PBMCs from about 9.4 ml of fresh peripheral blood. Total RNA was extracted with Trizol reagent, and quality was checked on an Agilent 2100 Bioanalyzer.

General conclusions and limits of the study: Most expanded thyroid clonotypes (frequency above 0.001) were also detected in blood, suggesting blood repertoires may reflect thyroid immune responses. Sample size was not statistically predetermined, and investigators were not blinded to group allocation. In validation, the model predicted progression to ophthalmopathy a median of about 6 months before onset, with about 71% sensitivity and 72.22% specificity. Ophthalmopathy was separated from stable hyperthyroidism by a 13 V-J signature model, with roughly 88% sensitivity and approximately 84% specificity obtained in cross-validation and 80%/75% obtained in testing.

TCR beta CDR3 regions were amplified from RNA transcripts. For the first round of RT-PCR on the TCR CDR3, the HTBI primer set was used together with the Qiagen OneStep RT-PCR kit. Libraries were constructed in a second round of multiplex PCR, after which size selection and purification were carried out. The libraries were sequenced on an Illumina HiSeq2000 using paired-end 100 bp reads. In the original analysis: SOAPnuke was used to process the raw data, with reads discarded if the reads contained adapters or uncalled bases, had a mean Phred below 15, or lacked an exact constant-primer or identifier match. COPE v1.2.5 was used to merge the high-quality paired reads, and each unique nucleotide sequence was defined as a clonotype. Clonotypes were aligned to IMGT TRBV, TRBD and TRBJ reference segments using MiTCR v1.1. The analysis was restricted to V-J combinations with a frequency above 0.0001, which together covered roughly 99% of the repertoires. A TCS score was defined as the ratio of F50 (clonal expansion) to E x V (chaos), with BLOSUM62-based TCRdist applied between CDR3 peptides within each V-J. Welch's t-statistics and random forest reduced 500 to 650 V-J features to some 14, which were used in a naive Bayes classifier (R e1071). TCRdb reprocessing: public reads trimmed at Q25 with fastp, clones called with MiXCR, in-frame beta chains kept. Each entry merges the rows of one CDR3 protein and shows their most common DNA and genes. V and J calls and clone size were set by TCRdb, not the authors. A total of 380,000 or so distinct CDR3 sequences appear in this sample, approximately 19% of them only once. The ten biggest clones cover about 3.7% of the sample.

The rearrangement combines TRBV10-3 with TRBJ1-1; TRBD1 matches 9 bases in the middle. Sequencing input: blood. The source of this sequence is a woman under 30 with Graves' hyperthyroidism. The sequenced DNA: TGTGCCATCAGTGGGAGACCGGACAGGGGCGACACTGAAGCTTTCTTT. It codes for CAISGRPDRGDTEAFF.